A single T cell receptor beta chain is shown here with its context. The V and J ends lost 3 bases and 5 bases respectively, with 10 bases between them. The CDR3 sequence is 13 residues long. The V gene's germline CDR1 is LGHNT and CDR2 FRNRAP. These data originate in a study of control samples from healthy donors and cancer patients. Profiled with immunoSEQ multiplex PCR; TCRdb holds only in-frame clones, not every one. The sample holds some 7,000 clones, roughly 84% seen once. This clonotype was sampled from a man aged 65 to 85 with lung cancer. Source material: PBMCs. The chain carries TRBV12-5 and TRBJ1-2; D remains ambiguous. The CDR3: CASGLMGGYGYTF. CDR3 in DNA: TGTGCTAGTGGTTTAATGGGAGGTTATGGCTACACCTTC.